These 11 T cell receptor beta chains originate from one sample sequenced in a study of molecular identifiers for immune sequencing clone quantification. TCRdb re-called the PCR reads with MiXCR, one entry per CDR3 protein. The table records about half a million distinct CDR3 sequences, about 25% of them present only once. Material: naive CD8+ T cells from blood, with Jurkat cell RNA spiked in. Subset reported: FACS-sorted CD8+CD4-CCR7+CD45RA+ naive T cells. These receptors originate from a human donor in good health. Some libraries in this study had Jurkat cell RNA spiked in.

This clonotype was recorded at least ten times. This rearrangement joins TRBV5-6 to TRBJ2-1; D unresolved. The CDR3 loop spans 13 amino acids. V was shortened by 4 bases and J by 1 base, with 6 bases between the two germline ends. Germline CDR1 is SGHDT and CDR2 is YYEEEE. The CDR3 nucleotides read TGTGCCAGCAGCCCCCGGTCCTACAATGAGCAGTTCTTC. It yields the protein CASSPRSYNEQFF.

This clonotype showed up just a few times. The chain is built from TRBV18 and TRBJ2-3; TRBD2 is a possible D gene (6 bases). The CDR3 totals 14 residues. CDR1 and CDR2 from the germline V gene are KGHSH and LQKENI. Trimming stripped 2 bases from V and 3 bases from J, with 9 bases between. The CDR3 DNA is TGTGCCAGCTCACCAGGGGACTCGACAGATACGCAGTATTTT. This encodes CASSPGDSTDTQYF.

The genes are TRBV25-1 and TRBJ2-7; 11 bases fit TRBD2. CDR1 is MGHDK, CDR2 SYGVNS, per germline. The V gene end was trimmed by 6 bases and the J gene end by 3 bases; junction bases not matched to a gene: 10. The CDR3 runs 16 residues. The DNA of the CDR3 is TGTGCCAGCAGCGGGCCGGGACTAGCGGCTTTCTACGAGCAGTACTTC. This translates into CASSGPGLAAFYEQYF.

The chain recombines TRBV10-3 with TRBJ2-3, with 11 bases aligning to TRBD2. The CDR3 covers 19 residues. CDR1 is ENHRY and CDR2 is SYGVKD in the germline V gene. V lost 0 bases and J lost 0; bases outside the gene matches: 8. The CDR3 nucleotides read TGTGCCATCAGTGAGTCGGCTAGCGGGGGGCTGGGGAGCACAGATACGCAGTATTTT. The encoded protein is CAISESASGGLGSTDTQYF.

The chain couples TRBV16 to TRBJ1-1, with D possibly matching TRBD1 (5 bases). Germline CDR1 and CDR2: KGHSY and FQNENV. This CDR3 contains 13 residues. V shed 0 bases and J shed 7 bases, with 9 bases lying between them. Here the CDR3 DNA reads TGTGCCAGCAGCCAATCGGGCAGGGATGAAGCTTTCTTT. Encoded protein: CASSQSGRDEAFF.

This clonotype was seen a few times. The genes are TRBV7-9 and TRBJ1-1; no clear D. Germline V gives CDR1 SEHNR, CDR2 FQNEAQ (reference sequence). V was clipped by 5 bases and J by 5 bases, with 9 bases between them. The CDR3 runs 12 residues. The CDR3 loop reads CASSTVETEAFF. Here the CDR3 DNA reads TGTGCCAGCAGCACCGTCGAAACTGAAGCTTTCTTT.

This clonotype was counted only a few times. V is TRBV7-9 and J is TRBJ2-7, with 8 bases identical to TRBD1. From germline, CDR1 is SEHNR and CDR2 FQNEAQ (reference sequence). The CDR3 loop spans 16 amino acids. V dropped 4 bases and J dropped 6; count of bases not matched to a gene: 14. The CDR3 DNA reads TGTGCCAGCAGCTCACCTAACAGGGGGACGCGAAGCGAGCAGTACTTC. As protein: CASSSPNRGTRSEQYF.

This clonotype was counted between two and nine times. This chain connects TRBV9 to TRBJ2-1, with 9 positions matching TRBD2. The CDR3 has 15 residues. With 2 bases clipped from V and 4 bases from J, the junction kept 4 bases outside the gene matches. Germline V gene lookup returns CDR1 SGDLS and CDR2 YYNGEE. DNA of the CDR3: TGTGCCAGCAGCGTTAGCGGGAGAGCGTACAATGAGCAGTTCTTC. Translation gives CASSVSGRAYNEQFF.

This clonotype occurred many times. This chain uses TRBV7-2 with TRBJ2-6; tentative D call: TRBD1 (6 bases). The CDR3 is 15 residues long. Trimming removed 6 bases from V and 8 bases from J, with 17 bases in between. CDR1 and CDR2 (germline): SGHTA, FQGNSA. The DNA of the CDR3 is TGTGCCAGCAGTCGTATCGACAGGACGACCAACGTCCTGACTTTC. Protein sequence: CASSRIDRTTNVLTF.

This rearrangement joins TRBV11-2 to TRBJ2-5; 12 bases line up with TRBD2. The V segment lost 3 bases and the J segment 9 bases; nucleotides outside the gene matches: 5. The CDR3 runs to 14 residues. The germline gives CDR1 SGHAT, CDR2 FQNNGV. The CDR3 region is CASSFPPSGGAQYF. DNA of the CDR3: TGTGCCAGCAGCTTCCCGCCTAGCGGGGGGGCCCAGTACTTC.

About this clonotype itself: A much larger clone lies one base from this, so it may be a read error. The V gene is TRBV7-9, the J gene TRBJ2-2; D not resolved. V was shortened by 6 bases and J by 0 bases, with 11 bases between the two germline ends. This CDR3 has 15 amino acids. Germline CDR1 and CDR2: SEHNR and FQNEAQ (reference sequence). CDR3 in DNA: TGTGCCAGCAGTTACTGGGTCACGAACACCGGGGAGCTGTTTTTT. Translating gives CASSYWVTNTGELFF.